Following are 3 T cell receptor beta chains from one sample sequenced in a study of post-analysis software for immune sequencing data. Findings and caveats of the study: The five TRBV segments detected at higher frequency in patients than in controls included TRBV5-6, TRBV5-1 and TRBV20-1.

cDNA libraries for TCR beta contained unique molecular identifiers. One entry per CDR3 protein, called by TCRdb with MiXCR from the PCR reads. Of 550,000 to 700,000 distinct CDR3 sequences in the sample, about 40% were seen once. Antigens for these TCRs are unknown. Sequencing was performed on blood. The receptors were sampled from a girl between 10 and 17 years old with multiple sclerosis.

This chain connects TRBV10-3 to TRBJ2-1; D not certain. The V gene lost 5 bases and the J gene lost 5 bases, with 10 bases spanning the gap. The CDR3 consists of 13 residues. CDR1 and CDR2 (germline): ENHRY, SYGVKD. CDR3 loop: CAISPLADNEQFF. CDR3 sequence (DNA): TGTGCCATCAGTCCCCTGGCAGACAATGAGCAGTTCTTC.

V and J are TRBV5-1 and TRBJ2-5; TRBD2 matches at 9 bases. This CDR3 spans 15 amino acids. V shed 2 bases, J shed 11 bases, and the junction held 13 bases outside the gene matches. CDR1 SGHRS and CDR2 YFSETQ come from the germline V gene. CDR3 region: CASSLSGGTTYGQYF. The CDR3 DNA reads as TGCGCCAGCAGCTTAAGCGGGGGGACTACCTACGGGCAGTACTTC.

The sample holds many counts of this clonotype. The V and J genes are TRBV5-1 and TRBJ2-5; tentative D call: TRBD1 (6 bases). The CDR3 is 13 residues long. V shed 3 bases and J shed 2 bases, with 8 bases lying between them. The germline CDR1 and CDR2 sequences are SGHRS and YFSETQ. The CDR3 bases are TGCGCCAGCAGCTCCAGGGGTCAAGAGACCCAGTACTTC. It codes for CASSSRGQETQYF.